This T cell receptor (beta chain) was observed in a study of blood T cell repertoires in COVID-19. In the study overall: Acute and convalescent COVID-19 specimens originated in the United States, Italy and Spain. PBMCs, B-cell-depleted T cells, or T cells were the source of the cDNA or gDNA that made up the material.

Trimming took 4 bases from V and 4 from J; bases not matched to a gene: 5. The length of the CDR3 is 15 residues. Germline CDR1 and CDR2: SEHNR and FQNEAQ (reference sequence). In the authors' workflow: Reference gene primer amplification gave estimated nucleated cell counts. Clones were sequenced by immunoSEQ multiplex PCR, and TCRdb holds only the in-frame ones, with some missing. That table gives V, J and clone size, and the DNA gave D and trimming. The profile shows over 250,000 clones, 70% to 90% of them singletons. The receptor was isolated from a man aged 45-65 years with active or convalescent COVID-19. The sample consisted of peripheral blood. V gene TRBV7-9 combines with J gene TRBJ1-3, with 9 bases that match TRBD1. The CDR3 DNA reads TGTGCCAGCAGCTACAGGGGGCCACTCGGAAACACCATATATTTT. Translated, it gives CASSYRGPLGNTIYF.